Here is one T cell receptor beta chain with its context. Profiled with immunoSEQ multiplex PCR; TCRdb holds only in-frame clones, not every one. The sample contains hundreds of thousands of clones, 84% of which appear only once. The data belong to a study of blood T cell repertoires in COVID-19. Per the germline V gene, CDR1 is MNHEY and CDR2 is SVGAGI. The CDR3 is made up of 14 amino acids. V lost 11 bases to trimming and J lost 3 bases; unmatched junction nucleotides: 7. The chain joins TRBV6-5 to TRBJ1-6; 7 bases agree with TRBD1. The clonotype was recovered from a woman older than 75 with active or convalescent COVID-19. Source material: peripheral blood. The CDR3 nucleotides read TGTGCCTCTGGGACAGCCTTCTATAATTCACCCCTCCACTTT. This codes for CASGTAFYNSPLHF.